This TCR beta chain was sequenced during a study of cytomegalovirus exposure and HLA in healthy donors. General study results and limits: Listed as cytomegalovirus-associated were around 160 TCR beta chains. In a later analysis, at a false discovery rate of 0.05, 16,951 TCR beta sequences matched HLA alleles. Presence/absence analysis assumed near-uniform sequencing depth across donors.

PCR amplification relied on 60 Vbeta primers (plus 13 Jbeta primers). TCRdb's table, derived via immunoSEQ multiplex PCR, lists solely in-frame clones and lacks some. Among about 130,000 clones listed, more than 70% were seen once. CDR3 size: 16 residues. Unmatched junction bases numbered 8, after V lost 1 base and J lost 7 bases. Germline V CDR1 and CDR2: SGHTS, YDEGEE. To note about this clone: Its antigen is unknown.

The sample was PBMCs. This receptor was taken from a man aged 45-60 years in good health and CMV-seropositive. V and J are TRBV5-8 and TRBJ2-1; 10 nucleotides align to TRBD2. The CDR3 DNA follows: TGTGCCAGCAGCTTGTACCCAGCGGGGGGGAGGAATGAGCAGTTCTTC. This sequence encodes CASSLYPAGGRNEQFF.